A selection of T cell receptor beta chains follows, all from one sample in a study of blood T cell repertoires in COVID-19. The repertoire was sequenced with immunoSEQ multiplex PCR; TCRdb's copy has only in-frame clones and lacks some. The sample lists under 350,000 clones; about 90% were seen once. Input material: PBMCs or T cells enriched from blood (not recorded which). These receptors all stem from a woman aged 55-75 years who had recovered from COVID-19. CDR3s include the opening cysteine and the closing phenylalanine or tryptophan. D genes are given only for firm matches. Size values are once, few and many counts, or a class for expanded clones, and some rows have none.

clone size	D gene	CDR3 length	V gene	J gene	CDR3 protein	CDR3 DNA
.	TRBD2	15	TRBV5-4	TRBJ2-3	CASSVSGGHLDTQYF	TGTGCCAGCAGCGTTAGCGGGGGGCATTTAGATACGCAGTATTTT
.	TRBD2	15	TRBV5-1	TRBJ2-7	CASSLREGLRYEQYF	TGCGCCAGCAGCCTTAGGGAGGGCCTCCGCTACGAGCAGTACTTC
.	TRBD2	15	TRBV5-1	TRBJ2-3	CASSLGTSGGDTQYF	TGCGCCAGCAGCTTGGGGACTAGCGGGGGTGATACGCAGTATTTT
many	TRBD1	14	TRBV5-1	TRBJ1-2	CASSYYPGGYGYTF	TGCGCCAGCAGTTATTATCCAGGGGGCTATGGCTACACCTTC
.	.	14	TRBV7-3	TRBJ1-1	CASSLQGWGTEAFF	TGTGCCAGCAGCTTACAGGGGTGGGGTACTGAAGCTTTCTTT
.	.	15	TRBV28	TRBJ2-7	CASSFRWRTTYEQYF	TGTGCCAGCAGTTTTAGGTGGAGAACTACCTACGAGCAGTACTTC
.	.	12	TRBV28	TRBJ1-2	CASTGKLQGYTF	TGTGCCAGTACAGGGAAACTACAAGGCTACACCTTC
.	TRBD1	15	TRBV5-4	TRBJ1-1	CASSLETAGGTEAFF	TGTGCCAGCAGCTTGGAAACGGCAGGGGGCACTGAAGCTTTCTTT
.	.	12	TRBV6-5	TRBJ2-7	CASRPPAGEQYF	TGTGCCAGCAGACCCCCGGCGGGCGAGCAGTACTTC
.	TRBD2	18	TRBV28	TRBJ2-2	CASSRTSGRPRDTGELFF	TGTGCCAGCAGCCGGACTAGCGGGAGGCCACGCGACACCGGGGAGCTGTTTTTT
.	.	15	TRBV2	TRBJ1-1	CASSAQGFNGGEAFF	TGTGCCAGCAGTGCTCAGGGGTTTAATGGGGGTGAAGCTTTCTTT
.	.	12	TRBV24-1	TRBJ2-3	CATSDRADTQYF	TGTGCCACCAGTGACCGCGCAGATACGCAGTATTTT
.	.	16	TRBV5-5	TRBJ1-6	CASNTGWSPQNSPLHF	TGTGCCAGCAACACGGGGTGGAGTCCCCAAAATTCACCCCTCCACTTT
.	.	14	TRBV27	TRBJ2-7	CASSLPHQRDEQYF	TGTGCCAGCAGTTTACCTCACCAGCGCGACGAGCAGTACTTC
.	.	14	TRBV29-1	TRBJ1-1	CSVDKTLMNTEAFF	TGCAGCGTAGACAAAACACTGATGAACACTGAAGCTTTCTTT
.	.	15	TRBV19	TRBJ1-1	CASSRIGTANTEAFF	TGTGCCAGTAGTCGTATAGGTACAGCGAACACTGAAGCTTTCTTT
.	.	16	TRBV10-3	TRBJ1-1	CAISVGAEQMNTEAFF	TGTGCCATCAGTGTAGGGGCGGAGCAAATGAACACTGAAGCTTTCTTT
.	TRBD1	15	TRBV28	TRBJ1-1	CASTPGGSVNTEAFF	TGTGCCAGCACCCCAGGGGGTAGTGTGAACACTGAAGCTTTCTTT
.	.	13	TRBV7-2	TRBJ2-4	CASSSVAKNIQYF	TGTGCCAGCAGCTCAGTAGCCAAAAACATTCAGTACTTC
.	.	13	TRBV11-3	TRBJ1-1	CASSPQSNTEAFF	TGTGCCAGCAGCCCACAATCGAACACTGAAGCTTTCTTT
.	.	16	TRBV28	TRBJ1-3	CASSYRRDSSGNTIYF	TGTGCCAGCTCTTACCGCCGGGATAGCTCTGGAAACACCATATATTTT
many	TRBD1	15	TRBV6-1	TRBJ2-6	CASSEQGAGANVLTF	TGTGCCAGCAGTGAACAGGGGGCTGGGGCCAACGTCCTGACTTTC
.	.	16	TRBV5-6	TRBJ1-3	CASSLVGRFTGNTIYF	TGTGCCAGCAGCTTGGTAGGGAGATTTACTGGAAACACCATATATTTT
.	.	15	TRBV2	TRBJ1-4	CASTQGLWTGEKLFF	TGTGCCAGCACTCAAGGACTGTGGACGGGGGAAAAACTGTTTTTT
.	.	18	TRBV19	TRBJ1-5	CASSIGSGRHFSNQPQHF	TGTGCCAGTAGTATAGGTAGCGGGAGACACTTTAGCAATCAGCCCCAGCATTTT
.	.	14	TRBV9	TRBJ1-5	CASSVLGAGQPQHF	TGTGCCAGCAGCGTATTGGGGGCTGGTCAGCCCCAGCATTTT
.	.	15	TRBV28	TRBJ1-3	CASGVGLNSGNTIYF	TGTGCCAGCGGCGTCGGACTCAACTCTGGAAACACCATATATTTT
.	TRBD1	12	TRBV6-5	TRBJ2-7	CASGDRGYEQYF	TGTGCCAGCGGAGACAGGGGCTACGAGCAGTACTTC
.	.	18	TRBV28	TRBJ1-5	CASSLLGGVRGSNQPQHF	TGTGCCAGCAGTTTATTAGGTGGTGTCAGGGGTAGCAATCAGCCCCAGCATTTT
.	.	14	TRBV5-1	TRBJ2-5	CASSLEGVGETQYF	TGCGCCAGCAGCTTGGAAGGGGTAGGGGAGACCCAGTACTTC
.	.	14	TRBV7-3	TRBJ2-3	CASSPPGLRSTQYF	TGTGCCAGCAGCCCACCCGGTTTAAGGAGTACGCAGTATTTT
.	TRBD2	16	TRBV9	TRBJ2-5	CASSAAPGLATETQYF	TGTGCCAGCAGCGCCGCTCCGGGACTAGCGACAGAGACCCAGTACTTC
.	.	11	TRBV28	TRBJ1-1	CASSLSRVAFF	TGTGCCAGCAGTTTATCGAGGGTAGCTTTCTTT
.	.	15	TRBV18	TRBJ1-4	CASSPPGRTNEKLFF	TGTGCCAGCTCACCACCGGGGAGAACTAATGAAAAACTGTTTTTT
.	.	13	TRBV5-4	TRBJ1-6	CASSLQGDSPLHF	TGTGCCAGCAGCTTACAGGGTGATTCACCCCTCCACTTT
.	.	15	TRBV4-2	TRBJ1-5	CASSQDRGRVQPQHF	TGTGCCAGCAGCCAAGATCGGGGAAGGGTTCAGCCCCAGCATTTT
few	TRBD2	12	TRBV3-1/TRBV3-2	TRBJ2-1	CASSQLAGERFF	TGTGCCAGCAGCCAATTAGCGGGAGAGCGGTTCTTC
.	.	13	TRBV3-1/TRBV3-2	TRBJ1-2	CASSQARQIGYTF	TGTGCCAGCAGCCAAGCGCGACAGATCGGCTACACCTTC
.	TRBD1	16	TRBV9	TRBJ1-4	CASSVAQGATNEKLFF	TGTGCCAGCAGCGTAGCCCAGGGGGCAACTAATGAAAAACTGTTTTTT
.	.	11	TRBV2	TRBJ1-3	CASMQGNTIYF	TGTGCCAGCATGCAGGGAAACACCATATATTTT
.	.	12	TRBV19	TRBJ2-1	CASSILPGEQFF	TGTGCCAGTAGTATTTTACCCGGTGAGCAGTTCTTC
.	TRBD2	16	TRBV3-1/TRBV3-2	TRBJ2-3	CASSQPLAGGVDTQYF	TGTGCCAGCAGCCAACCCCTAGCGGGGGGGGTAGATACGCAGTATTTT
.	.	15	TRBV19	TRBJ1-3	CASSTDPAVGNTIYF	TGTGCCAGTAGTACCGATCCGGCGGTAGGAAACACCATATATTTT
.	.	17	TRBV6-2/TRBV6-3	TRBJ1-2	CASSYSTDNRPNYGYTF	TGTGCCAGCAGTTACTCGACGGATAACAGGCCCAACTATGGCTACACCTTC
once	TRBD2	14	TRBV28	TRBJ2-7	CASTIGGSSYEQYF	TGTGCCAGCACCATCGGGGGGTCATCCTACGAGCAGTACTTC
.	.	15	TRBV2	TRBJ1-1	CASSGSTGKEAEAFF	TGTGCCAGCAGTGGATCCACCGGCAAAGAGGCTGAAGCTTTCTTT
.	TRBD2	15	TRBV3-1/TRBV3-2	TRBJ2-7	CASSGTSGGEYEQYF	TGTGCCAGCAGTGGGACGAGCGGGGGGGAATACGAGCAGTACTTC
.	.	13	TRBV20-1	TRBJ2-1	CSASPMLASEQFF	TGCAGTGCCAGTCCTATGCTAGCATCCGAGCAGTTCTTC
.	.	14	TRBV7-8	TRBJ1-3	CASNPRDSGNTIYF	TGTGCCAGCAACCCCAGGGACTCTGGAAACACCATATATTTT
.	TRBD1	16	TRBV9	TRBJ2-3	CASSFEGASDTDTQYF	TGTGCCAGCAGCTTTGAGGGGGCTTCAGATACAGATACGCAGTATTTT
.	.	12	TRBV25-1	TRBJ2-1	CASKGGPDEQFF	TGTGCCAGCAAGGGGGGGCCGGATGAGCAGTTCTTC
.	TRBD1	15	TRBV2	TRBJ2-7	CASSDPGTVVYEQYF	TGTGCCAGCAGTGACCCCGGGACAGTCGTCTACGAGCAGTACTTC
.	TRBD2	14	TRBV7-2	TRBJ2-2	CASSLERGGGELFF	TGTGCCAGCAGCTTAGAGCGGGGCGGCGGGGAGCTGTTTTTT
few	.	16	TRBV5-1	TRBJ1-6	CASSLGQIEHNSPLHF	TGCGCCAGCAGCTTGGGACAGATTGAGCATAATTCACCCCTCCACTTT
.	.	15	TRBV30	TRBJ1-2	CAWSVSSGMGDGYTF	TGTGCCTGGAGTGTTAGCAGCGGGATGGGCGATGGCTACACCTTC
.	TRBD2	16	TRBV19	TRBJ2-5	CASSIGPSGRGETQYF	TGTGCCAGTAGTATAGGGCCTAGCGGGAGAGGAGAGACCCAGTACTTC
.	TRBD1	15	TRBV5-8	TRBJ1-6	CASSLYQGGSSPLHF	TGTGCCAGCAGCTTGTATCAGGGGGGTAGCTCACCCCTCCACTTT
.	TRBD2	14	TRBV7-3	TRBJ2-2	CASGPSGSIGELFF	TGTGCCAGCGGGCCTAGCGGGAGTATAGGGGAGCTGTTTTTT
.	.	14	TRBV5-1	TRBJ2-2	CASSTDHSTGELFF	TGCGCCAGCAGCACAGACCACAGCACCGGGGAGCTGTTTTTT
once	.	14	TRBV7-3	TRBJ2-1	CASSLQGTGGEQFF	TGTGCCAGCAGCTTACAGGGCACCGGGGGTGAGCAGTTCTTC